One and the same sample provided the 4 T cell receptor beta chains below, sequenced in a study of cytomegalovirus exposure and HLA in healthy donors. PCR employed 60 Vbeta and 13 Jbeta primers. The method was immunoSEQ multiplex PCR; TCRdb's version includes in-frame clones alone and lacks a portion of them. Found here are tens of thousands of clones, around 73% of them singletons; the top ten hold roughly 8.9%. Input material: PBMCs. These receptors all come from a woman between 40 and 50 years old in good health and CMV-seropositive.

V gene TRBV4-1 combines with J gene TRBJ1-1; weak D call: TRBD1 (5 bases). The CDR3 spans 15 residues. V lost 2 bases and J lost 5, with 15 bases in between. Per germline, CDR1 MGHRA and CDR2 YSYEKL. The CDR3 loop is CASSQPRTQGTEAFF. CDR3 in DNA: TGCGCCAGCAGCCAACCCCGGACCCAGGGAACTGAAGCTTTCTTT.

V and J are TRBV30 and TRBJ1-5; tentatively, D is TRBD1 (6 bases). V gave up 2 bases and J gave up 2 bases, with 13 bases separating them. CDR1 and CDR2 from the germline V gene are GTSNPN and SVGIG (reference sequence). This CDR3 has 15 residues. CDR3 loop: CAWSHGQRGNQPQHF. CDR3 nucleotides: TGTGCCTGGAGTCACGGACAGAGGGGCAATCAGCCCCAGCATTTT.

The chain carries TRBV11-3 and TRBJ1-2, with a possible D match to TRBD1 (5 bases). Germline V gene lookup returns CDR1 SGHNT and CDR2 YENEEA. V dropped 1 base and J dropped 0 bases, with 15 bases sitting between them. The CDR3 contains 17 residues. The CDR3: CASSLVVGTGANYGYTF. CDR3 bases: TGTGCCAGCAGCTTAGTAGTGGGGACGGGAGCTAACTATGGCTACACCTTC.

The rearrangement links TRBV7-8 to TRBJ2-3; 9 nucleotides agree with TRBD2. Germline values: CDR1 SGHVS, CDR2 FQNEAQ. With 7 bases clipped from V and 3 bases from J, the junction kept 5 bases outside the gene matches. This CDR3 is 14 amino acids long. The CDR3 coding sequence is TGTGCCAGCACCCCGGGACTAGCAACAGATACGCAGTATTTT. It yields the protein CASTPGLATDTQYF.